Following are 3 T cell receptor beta chains from one sample sequenced in a study of blood T cell repertoires in COVID-19. TCRdb's table, derived via immunoSEQ multiplex PCR, lists solely in-frame clones and lacks some. This table has 200,000 to 250,000 clones, roughly 80% appearing once. What was sequenced was peripheral blood. These TCRs come from a woman in her 70s with COVID-19, enrolled during active disease.

This clone was counted a single time. This chain joins TRBV19 and TRBJ1-1, with 7 bases that match TRBD1. CDR1 and CDR2 from the germline V gene are LNHDA and SQIVND (reference sequence). This CDR3 has 12 amino acids. J was trimmed by 4 bases and V by 8 bases; bases with no gene match: 4. The CDR3 region is CASFDRVTEAFF. The CDR3 nucleotides read TGTGCCAGTTTTGACAGGGTCACTGAAGCTTTCTTT.

J is TRBJ2-5 and V is TRBV28; 7 bases are shared with TRBD1. Losses at the gene ends were 4 bases for V and 2 bases for J; bases not matched to a gene: 7. The CDR3 is 15 amino acids. Germline CDR1 is MDHEN and CDR2 is SYDVKM. Here the CDR3 DNA reads TGTGCCAGCAGTTCATTGTTGACAGGGCAAGAGACCCAGTACTTC. The encoded protein is CASSSLLTGQETQYF.

This clone was picked up one time. The chain has TRBV13 and TRBJ2-5, with TRBD2 identical over 16 bases. This CDR3 contains 16 residues. Germline assignment: CDR1 PRHDT and CDR2 FYEKMQ (reference sequence). J gave up 5 bases and V 5 bases, and 5 bases lay outside the gene matches. This chain's CDR3 is CASSPGTSGRVETQYF. CDR3 DNA: TGTGCCAGCAGCCCCGGGACTAGCGGGAGGGTGGAGACCCAGTACTTC.